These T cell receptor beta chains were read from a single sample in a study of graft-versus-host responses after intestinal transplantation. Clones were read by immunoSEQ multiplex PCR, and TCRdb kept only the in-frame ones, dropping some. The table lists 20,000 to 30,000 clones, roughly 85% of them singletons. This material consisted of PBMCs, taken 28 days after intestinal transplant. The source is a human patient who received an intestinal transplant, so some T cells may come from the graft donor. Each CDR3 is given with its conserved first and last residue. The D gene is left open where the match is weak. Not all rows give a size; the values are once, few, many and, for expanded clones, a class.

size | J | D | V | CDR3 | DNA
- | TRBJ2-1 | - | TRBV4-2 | CASSREVLYNEQFF | TGTGCCAGCAGCCGGGAGGTACTCTACAATGAGCAGTTCTTC
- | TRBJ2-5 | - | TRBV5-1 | CASSGGYQETQYF | TGCGCCAGCAGCGGAGGTTACCAAGAGACCCAGTACTTC
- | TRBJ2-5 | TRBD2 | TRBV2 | CASALAGLLPGGETQYF | TGTGCCAGCGCACTAGCGGGGTTACTCCCAGGGGGGGAGACCCAGTACTTC
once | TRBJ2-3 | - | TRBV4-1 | CASSHEDQIDTQYF | TGCGCCAGCAGCCACGAGGACCAAATAGATACGCAGTATTTT
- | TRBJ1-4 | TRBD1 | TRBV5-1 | CASSLGQGRGNEKLFF | TGCGCCAGCAGCTTGGGACAGGGAAGGGGTAATGAAAAACTGTTTTTT
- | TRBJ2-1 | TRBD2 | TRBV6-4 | CASRGGEEFF | TGTGCCAGCAGGGGGGGGGAGGAGTTCTTC
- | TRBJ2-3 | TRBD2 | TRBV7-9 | CASSLRLAGDLGDTQYF | TGTGCCAGCAGCCTGAGACTAGCGGGAGATCTGGGAGATACGCAGTATTTT
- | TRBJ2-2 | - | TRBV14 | CASSQVAGGFYAGELFF | TGTGCCAGCAGCCAAGTCGCAGGGGGGTTTTACGCCGGGGAGCTGTTTTTT
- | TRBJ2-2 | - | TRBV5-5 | CASSQDRTTGELFF | TGTGCCAGCAGCCAAGACAGGACCACCGGGGAGCTGTTTTTT
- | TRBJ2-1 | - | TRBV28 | CASISTTWPYNEQFF | TGTGCCAGCATCTCGACCACTTGGCCCTACAATGAGCAGTTCTTC
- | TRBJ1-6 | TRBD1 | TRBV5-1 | CASSKTGDDSPLHF | TGCGCCAGCAGCAAAACAGGGGATGATTCACCCCTCCACTTT
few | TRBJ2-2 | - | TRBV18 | CASSPSVRQGELFF | TGTGCCAGCTCACCATCGGTCCGGCAAGGGGAGCTGTTTTTT
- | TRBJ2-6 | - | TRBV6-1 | CASSDNSGANVLTF | TGTGCCAGCAGTGACAACTCTGGGGCCAACGTCCTGACTTTC
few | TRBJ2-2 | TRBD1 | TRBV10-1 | CASSLDRGNTGELFF | TGCGCCAGCAGTTTAGACAGGGGGAACACCGGGGAGCTGTTTTTT
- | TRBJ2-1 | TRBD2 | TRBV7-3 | CASSLVLEPGGYEQFF | TGTGCCAGCAGTCTCGTTTTGGAGCCGGGAGGGTATGAGCAGTTCTTC
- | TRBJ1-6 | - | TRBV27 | CASSLGTGRYNSPLHF | TGTGCCAGCAGTTTGGGCACAGGTAGATATAATTCACCCCTCCACTTT
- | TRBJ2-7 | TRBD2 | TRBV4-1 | CASSQEPGTSGSYEQYF | TGCGCCAGCAGCCAAGAGCCGGGGACTAGCGGCTCCTACGAGCAGTACTTC
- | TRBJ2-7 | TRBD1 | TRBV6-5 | CASRMTGPPYEQYF | TGTGCCAGCAGAATGACAGGGCCACCCTACGAGCAGTACTTC